A selection of T cell receptor beta chains follows, all from one sample in a study of blood T cell repertoires in COVID-19. Measured with immunoSEQ multiplex PCR; TCRdb has only the in-frame clones, and not every one. Of roughly 300,000 clones in the sample, just under 90% were seen once. The sequencing sample was made of peripheral blood. The receptors here all came from a woman in her 30s with COVID-19, enrolled during active disease. Both conserved end residues are part of each CDR3. Each record gives: clone size, J gene, V gene, D gene, CDR3 DNA, CDR3 protein. A D gene is named only where the DNA matches it firmly. Clone size is shown for a subset of rows, as once, few, many or a class of expanded clone.

>NA|TRBJ1-1|TRBV3-1/TRBV3-2|TRBD1
TGTGCCAGCAGCCGAGGGACAGGGGTGAACACTGAAGCTTTCTTT
CASSRGTGVNTEAFF
>NA|TRBJ2-5|TRBV28|NA
TGTGCCAACCCCCGGCGCAGGCAAGAGACCCAGTACTTC
CANPRRRQETQYF
>few|TRBJ1-6|TRBV28|NA
TGTGCCAGCAGTTTGCTCCAGGGACTACCTAATTCACCCCTCCACTTT
CASSLLQGLPNSPLHF
>NA|TRBJ1-5|TRBV6-1|NA
TGTGCCAGCAGTGACGGAGTCAATCAGCCCCAGCATTTT
CASSDGVNQPQHF
>NA|TRBJ2-1|TRBV14|NA
TGTGCCAGCAGCCAATATGTGAAAGCTGATGAGCAGTTCTTC
CASSQYVKADEQFF
>NA|TRBJ2-1|TRBV11-3|TRBD1
TGTGCCAGCAGGGGACAGGGCTACAATGAGCAGTTCTTC
CASRGQGYNEQFF
>NA|TRBJ2-2|TRBV5-4|NA
TGTGCCAGCAGCCCCCGGGCGGGCACCGGGGAGCTGTTTTTT
CASSPRAGTGELFF
>NA|TRBJ1-1|TRBV12-3/TRBV12-4|TRBD1
TGTGCCAGCAGTTTAGGTGGGACAGGGGGTGTCTTT
CASSLGGTGGVF
>once|TRBJ2-1|TRBV20-1|NA
TGCAGTGCTAGTTCTCCACTTGGGAAAGGGGGTGAGCAGTTCTTC
CSASSPLGKGGEQFF
>NA|TRBJ1-2|TRBV5-5|TRBD1
TGTGCCAGCAGCCCCCGGGACAGGGGGAAGTTCGACTATGGCTACACCTTC
CASSPRDRGKFDYGYTF
>NA|TRBJ2-1|TRBV4-2|TRBD1
TGTGCCAGCAGCCAAACCGGGACAGGGTTAAATGAGCAGTTCTTC
CASSQTGTGLNEQFF
>NA|TRBJ1-6|TRBV19|NA
TGTGCCAGTAGTATCTCCGCGCGGGGTAATTCACCCCTCCACTTT
CASSISARGNSPLHF
>NA|TRBJ1-2|TRBV29-1|NA
TGCAGCGTTGAGGGGAGGGATGGCTACACCTTC
CSVEGRDGYTF
>once|TRBJ1-2|TRBV7-8|NA
TGTGCCAGCAGCGGGGGGAGTAACTATGGCTACACCTTC
CASSGGSNYGYTF
>NA|TRBJ2-4|TRBV2|NA
TGTGCCAGCAGTGTTCGGGGATCGAGGAACATTCAGTACTTC
CASSVRGSRNIQYF
>NA|TRBJ1-1|TRBV18|NA
TGTGCCAGCTCCGCAGCGGAGGACACTGAAGCTTTCTTT
CASSAAEDTEAFF
>NA|TRBJ2-7|TRBV11-3|NA
TGTGCCAGCAGCCCCTCCCCCACTGGCGGCGAGCAGTACTTC
CASSPSPTGGEQYF
>NA|TRBJ1-2|TRBV2|NA
TGTGCCAGCAGTGAGGCGAAAGGGGCGAACTATGGCTACACCTTC
CASSEAKGANYGYTF
>NA|TRBJ1-4|TRBV24-1|NA
TGTGCCACCAGTGGGACAGAGAATGAAAAACTGTTTTTT
CATSGTENEKLFF
>few|TRBJ1-1|TRBV19|TRBD1
TGTGCCAGTAGTAGTTCCGGGACAGGGTCCCTTGCTTTCTTT
CASSSSGTGSLAFF
>NA|TRBJ1-5|TRBV19|NA
TGTGCCAGTAGCCCAGGGCCCCGTCAGCCCCAGCATTTT
CASSPGPRQPQHF
>NA|TRBJ2-7|TRBV6-2/TRBV6-3|TRBD2
TGTGCCAGCAGTTTGGACCGGGACTACAGTTTCTACGAGCAGTACTTC
CASSLDRDYSFYEQYF
>NA|TRBJ1-2|TRBV29-1|NA
TGCAGCGTTGAACAGCGGGGTGGCTACACCTTC
CSVEQRGGYTF
>once|TRBJ2-5|TRBV7-6|TRBD2
TGTGCCAGCAGCTTAGAGGTGCCTAGCGGGGTTATGGCCCAGTACTTC
CASSLEVPSGVMAQYF
>NA|TRBJ2-2|TRBV30|NA
TGTGCCTGGAGCCAAAAAGGGAGAGGGACCGGGGAGCTGTTTTTT
CAWSQKGRGTGELFF
>NA|TRBJ2-1|TRBV7-3|TRBD2
TGTGCCAGCAGCTTAGGTAGCGGGGGGCTGTATGAGCAGTTCTTC
CASSLGSGGLYEQFF
>once|TRBJ1-2|TRBV19|TRBD1
TGTGCCAGCGGACAGGGAACGAACTATGGCTACACCTTC
CASGQGTNYGYTF
>NA|TRBJ2-3|TRBV6-5|TRBD1
TGTGCCAGCAGAAGAGGGGGACAGGGCACAGATACGCAGTATTTT
CASRRGGQGTDTQYF
>few|TRBJ2-1|TRBV6-1|TRBD1
TGTGCCAGCAGTGACAGCGGGACAGGGGCACGGGAGCAGTTCTTC
CASSDSGTGAREQFF
>NA|TRBJ2-2|TRBV30|NA
TGTGCCTGGAGTTTTCCGACAGATACCGGGGAGCTGTTTTTT
CAWSFPTDTGELFF
>NA|TRBJ1-2|TRBV30|TRBD1
TGTGCCTGGGTCCCGGGACAGGGAAATTATGGCTACACCTTC
CAWVPGQGNYGYTF
>NA|TRBJ1-4|TRBV2|NA
TGTGCCAGCAGTCTGCAGGGTTCAACTAATGAAAAACTGTTTTTT
CASSLQGSTNEKLFF
>NA|TRBJ1-1|TRBV7-2|NA
TGTGCCAGCAGCTTACAGCGTCAGAACACTGAAGCTTTCTTT
CASSLQRQNTEAFF
>NA|TRBJ1-2|TRBV29-1|NA
TGCAGCGTTGAGGTATTTGAAGGAGGGTTGTACTATGGCTACACCTTC
CSVEVFEGGLYYGYTF
>NA|TRBJ2-2|TRBV5-6|NA
TGTGCCAGCAGCTTGGGTCCAGCGGCCACCGGGGAGCTGTTTTTT
CASSLGPAATGELFF
>NA|TRBJ1-6|TRBV4-2|NA
TGTGCCAGCAGCCAAGATTTCACAGAAAGATCACCCCTCCACTTT
CASSQDFTERSPLHF
>NA|TRBJ1-1|TRBV5-6|NA
TGTGCCAGCAGCTTGGCCGGCCGAAGTCGGACTAAGGGTGCTTTCTTT
CASSLAGRSRTKGAFF
>NA|TRBJ1-5|TRBV4-1|TRBD1
TGCGCCAGCAGCCAAGACGGACAGGGCGGCCAGCCCCAGCATTTT
CASSQDGQGGQPQHF
>NA|TRBJ1-4|TRBV7-2|NA
TGTGCCAGCAGCCCCCGAGCCGGTATTAATGAAAAACTGTTTTTT
CASSPRAGINEKLFF
>NA|TRBJ1-1|TRBV11-3|NA
TGTGCCAGCAGCTTAGGAGGAGTTCGAAACACTGAAGCTTTCTTT
CASSLGGVRNTEAFF
>NA|TRBJ2-2|TRBV5-1|TRBD2
TGCGCCAGCAGCTCCACTAGCGGGGGAGGTAACACCGGGGAGCTGTTTTTT
CASSSTSGGGNTGELFF
>NA|TRBJ1-1|TRBV2|NA
TGTGCCAGCAGCGCCGACTCCGGGACTGAAGCTTTCTTT
CASSADSGTEAFF
>NA|TRBJ1-2|TRBV7-9|NA
TGTGCCAGCAGCCAGGCAGGGGCAGGTGGCTACACCTTC
CASSQAGAGGYTF
>few|TRBJ2-6|TRBV4-2|NA
TGTGCCAGCAGCCAAGATACGGGGACTGGGGCCAACGTCCTGACTTTC
CASSQDTGTGANVLTF
>few|TRBJ2-2|TRBV10-1|TRBD2
TGCGCCAGCGGTAACCCCAAAGGGTCGCGGGGGGCCGGGGAGCTGTTTTTT
CASGNPKGSRGAGELFF
>NA|TRBJ1-2|TRBV19|NA
TGTGCCAGTACGACAGGCCTGAGGGACTACACCTTC
CASTTGLRDYTF
>NA|TRBJ1-6|TRBV4-3|NA
TGCGCCAGCAGCCAAGATCCACAGGGAGGGTATTCACCCCTCCACTTT
CASSQDPQGGYSPLHF